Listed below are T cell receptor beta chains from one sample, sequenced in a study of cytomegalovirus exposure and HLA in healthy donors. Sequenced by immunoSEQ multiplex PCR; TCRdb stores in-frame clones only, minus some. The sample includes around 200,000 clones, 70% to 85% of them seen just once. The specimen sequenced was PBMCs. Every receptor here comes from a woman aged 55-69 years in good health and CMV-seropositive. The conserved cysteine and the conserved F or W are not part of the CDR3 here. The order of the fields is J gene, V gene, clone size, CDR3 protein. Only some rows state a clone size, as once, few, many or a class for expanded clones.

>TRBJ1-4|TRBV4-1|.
ASNLVPGQGPSEKLF
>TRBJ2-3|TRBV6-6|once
ASIPPGTDTQY
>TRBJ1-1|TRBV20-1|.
SALRYTEAF
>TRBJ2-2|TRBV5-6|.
ASSRWAGRNTGELF
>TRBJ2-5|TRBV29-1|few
SVANQETQY
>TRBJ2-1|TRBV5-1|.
ASTAGEAYNEQF
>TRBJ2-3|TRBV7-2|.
ASSLALVTDTQY
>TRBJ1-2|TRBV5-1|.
ASSGEGGADYGYT
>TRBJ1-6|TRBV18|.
ASSGTGEENSPLH
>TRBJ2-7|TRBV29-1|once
SAAVFSYEQY
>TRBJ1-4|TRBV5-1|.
ASSFEGQGNEKLF
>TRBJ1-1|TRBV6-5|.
ASSSSGAPNTEAF
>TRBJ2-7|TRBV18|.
ASSGQGRSSYEQY
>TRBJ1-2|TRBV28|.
ASSLFDRGRNYGYT
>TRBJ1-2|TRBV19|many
ASSGSDRGTYGYT
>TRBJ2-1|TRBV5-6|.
ASSLLADSYNEQF
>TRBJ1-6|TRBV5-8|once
ASRERWDSPLH